Below, one TCR beta chain is given with its context. The record originates from a study of blood T cell repertoires in COVID-19. Study at large: Acute and convalescent COVID-19 samples came from the United States, Italy and Spain. Sources were T cells, B-cell-depleted T cells, or PBMCs; the material itself was cDNA or gDNA.

CDR1 SGDLS and CDR2 YYNGEE come from the germline V gene. This CDR3 contains 12 residues. V was clipped by 2 bases and J by 8 bases, with 7 bases between them. Original processing methods: Reference gene primer amplification yielded estimated nucleated cell counts. The repertoire was sequenced with immunoSEQ multiplex PCR; TCRdb's copy has only in-frame clones and lacks some. For V, J and clone size, that table is used; D and trimming come from the DNA. The repertoire holds about 220,000 clones, with approximately 83% as singletons. The source is a woman in her thirties who had recovered from COVID-19. The material sequenced was peripheral blood. The chain is built from TRBV9 and TRBJ1-4, with a weak D call TRBD1 (6 bases). The CDR3 DNA follows: TGTGCCAGCAGCGTGACAGGCGAAAAACTGTTTTTT. This translates into CASSVTGEKLFF.